Shown below are 5 T cell receptor beta chains from a single sample sequenced in a study of OX40 agonist ivuxolimab in advanced cancers. The method was immunoSEQ multiplex PCR; TCRdb's version includes in-frame clones alone and lacks a portion of them. This table holds 82,000 or so clones, roughly 92% found once. The sample was CD4+ or CD8+ T cells sorted from blood, taken in a trial of the OX40 agonist ivuxolimab. Receptors were obtained from an adult with an advanced solid tumor such as melanoma, head and neck, liver or kidney cancer.

The V gene is TRBV18, the J gene TRBJ2-3, with 11 bases identical to TRBD2. Trimming removed 4 bases from V and 2 bases from J; junction bases left unmatched: 2. Germline V gene sequence: CDR1 KGHSH, CDR2 LQKENI. The length of the CDR3 is 15 residues. Written as DNA, the CDR3 is TGTGCCAGCTCACTACTAGCGGGGGACACAGATACGCAGTATTTT. Translation gives CASSLLAGDTDTQYF.

The rearrangement links TRBV7-9 to TRBJ2-4; D not resolved. There are 12 residues in the CDR3. Germline CDR1 is SEHNR and CDR2 is FQNEAQ (reference sequence). V gave up 1 base and J gave up 15 bases, with 13 bases separating them. CDR3 nucleotides: TGTGCCAGCAGCTTAGGGGGTCCAGTTGTGTACTTC. This encodes CASSLGGPVVYF.

The chain couples TRBV21-1 to TRBJ2-5; TRBD2, the table's D call, lacks a check against the DNA. TRBV21-1 is reported as a pseudogene. The CDR3 spans 15 residues. DNA for the CDR3: TGTGCCAGCAGCAAAGGCAAGCGGGGGGGTGAGACCCAGTACTTC. Protein product: CASSKGKRGGETQYF.

Here the CDR3 DNA reads TGCAGCATCTCCGCCCTAGCGGGCCCCAATGAGCAGTTCTTC. Its translation is CSISALAGPNEQFF. The chain combines TRBV29-1 with TRBJ2-1, with 8 bases matching TRBD2. Germline V gene lookup returns CDR1 SQVTM and CDR2 ANQGSEA. This CDR3 is 14 amino acids long. The V gene end was trimmed by 8 bases and the J gene end by 6 bases; junction bases not matched to a gene: 12.

The rearrangement links TRBV18 to TRBJ1-1; perhaps TRBD1 as D (5 bases). The CDR3 runs to 15 residues. The V end lost 2 bases, the J end lost 3 bases, and 13 bases lay between the germline ends. Germline-derived CDR1 and CDR2 are KGHSH and LQKENI. CDR3 sequence (DNA): TGTGCCAGCTCACCAACGGGGCTGTTGGACACTGAAGCTTTCTTT. This gives the protein CASSPTGLLDTEAFF.